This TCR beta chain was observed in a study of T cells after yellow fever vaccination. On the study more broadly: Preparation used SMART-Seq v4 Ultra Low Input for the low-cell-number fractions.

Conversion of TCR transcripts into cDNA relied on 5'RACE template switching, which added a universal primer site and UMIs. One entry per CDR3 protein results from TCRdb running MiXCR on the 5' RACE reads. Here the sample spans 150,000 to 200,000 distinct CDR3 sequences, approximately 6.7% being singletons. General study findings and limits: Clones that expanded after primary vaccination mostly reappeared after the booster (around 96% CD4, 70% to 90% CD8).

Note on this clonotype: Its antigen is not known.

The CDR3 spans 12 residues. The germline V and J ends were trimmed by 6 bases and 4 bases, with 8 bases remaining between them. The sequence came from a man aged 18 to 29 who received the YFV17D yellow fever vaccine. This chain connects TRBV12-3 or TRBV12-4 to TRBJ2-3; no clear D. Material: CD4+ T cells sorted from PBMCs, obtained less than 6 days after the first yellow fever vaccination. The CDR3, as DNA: TGTGCCAGCAGGCGGCATGCAGATACGCAGTATTTT. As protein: CASRRHADTQYF.